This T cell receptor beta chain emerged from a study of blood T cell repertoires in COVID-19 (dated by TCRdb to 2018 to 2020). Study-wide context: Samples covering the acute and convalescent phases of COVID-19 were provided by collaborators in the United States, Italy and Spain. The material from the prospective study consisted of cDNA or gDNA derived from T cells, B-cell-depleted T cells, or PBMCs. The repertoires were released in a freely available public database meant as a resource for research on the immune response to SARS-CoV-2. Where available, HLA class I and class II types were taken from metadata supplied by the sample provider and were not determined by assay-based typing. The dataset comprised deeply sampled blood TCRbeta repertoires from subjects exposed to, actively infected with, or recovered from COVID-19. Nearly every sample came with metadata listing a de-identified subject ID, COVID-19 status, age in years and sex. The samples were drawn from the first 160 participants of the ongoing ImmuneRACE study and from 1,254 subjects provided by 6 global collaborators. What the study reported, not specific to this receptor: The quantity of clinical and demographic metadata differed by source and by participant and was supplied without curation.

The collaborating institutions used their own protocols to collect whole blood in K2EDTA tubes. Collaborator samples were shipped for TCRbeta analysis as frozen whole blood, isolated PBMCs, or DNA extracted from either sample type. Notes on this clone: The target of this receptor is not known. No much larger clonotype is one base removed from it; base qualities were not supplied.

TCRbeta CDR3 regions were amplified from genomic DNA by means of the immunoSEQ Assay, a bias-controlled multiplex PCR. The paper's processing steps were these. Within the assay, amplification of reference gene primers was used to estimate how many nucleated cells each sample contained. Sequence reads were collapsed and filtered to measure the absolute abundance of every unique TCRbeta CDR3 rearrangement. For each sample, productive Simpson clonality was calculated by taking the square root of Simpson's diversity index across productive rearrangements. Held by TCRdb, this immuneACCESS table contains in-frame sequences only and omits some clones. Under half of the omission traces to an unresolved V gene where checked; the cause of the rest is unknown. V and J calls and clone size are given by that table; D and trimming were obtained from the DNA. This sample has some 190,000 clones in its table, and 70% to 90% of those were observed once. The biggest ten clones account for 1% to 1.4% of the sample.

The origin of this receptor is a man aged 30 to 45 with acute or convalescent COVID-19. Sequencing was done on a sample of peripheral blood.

The CDR3 corresponds to CASSPGQGKLFF. The nucleotide sequence reads as follows: TGCGCCAGCAGCCCTGGACAGGGGAAACTGTTTTTT. Rearrangement joined TRBV5-1 to TRBJ1-4; 9 central nucleotides agree with TRBD1. CDR1 and CDR2 were assigned from the germline V gene as SGHRS and YFSETQ. The cysteine opens and the phenylalanine closes a CDR3 of 12 amino acids. The read is trimmed to its CDR3 DNA, 36 bases read in frame from base 1. For this chain, trimming is 4 bases at the V end and 11 bases at the J end, and the number of junction bases without a gene match is 3. Where the CDR3 stops, the reference TRBV5-1 and TRBJ1-4 genes take over; the full variable domain is KAGVTQTPRYLIKTRGQQVTLSCSPISGHRSVSWYQQTPGQGLQFLFEYFSETQRNKGNFPGRFSGRQFSNSRSEMNVSTLELGDSALYLCASSPGQGKLFFGSGTQLSVL.